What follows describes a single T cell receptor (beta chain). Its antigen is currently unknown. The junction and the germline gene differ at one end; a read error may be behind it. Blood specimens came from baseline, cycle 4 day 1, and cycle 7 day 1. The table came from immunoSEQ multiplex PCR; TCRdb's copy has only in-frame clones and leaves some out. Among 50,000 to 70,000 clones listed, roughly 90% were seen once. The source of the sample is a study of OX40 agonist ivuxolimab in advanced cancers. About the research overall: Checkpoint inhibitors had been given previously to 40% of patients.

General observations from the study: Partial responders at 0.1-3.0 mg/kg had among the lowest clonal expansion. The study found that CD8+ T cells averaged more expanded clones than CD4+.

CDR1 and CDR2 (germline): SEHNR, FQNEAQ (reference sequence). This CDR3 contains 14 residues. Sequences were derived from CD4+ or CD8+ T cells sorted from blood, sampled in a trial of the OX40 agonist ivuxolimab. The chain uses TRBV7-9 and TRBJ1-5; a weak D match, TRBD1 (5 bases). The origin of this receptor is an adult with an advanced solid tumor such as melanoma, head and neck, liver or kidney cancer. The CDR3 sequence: CASSLAGANQPQHF. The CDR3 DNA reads TGTGCCAGCAGCCTAGCCGGGGCAAATCAGCCCCAGCATTTT.